These T cell receptor beta chains were read from a single sample in a study of cytomegalovirus exposure and HLA in healthy donors. Data came from immunoSEQ multiplex PCR; TCRdb stores just in-frame clones and leaves some out. The table includes under 300,000 clones, around nine tenths detected once. The source material was PBMCs. All receptors come from a girl aged 2 to 9 in good health and CMV-seronegative. The CDR3 runs from the conserved cysteine through the conserved F or W. A D gene is named only where the DNA matches it firmly.

>TRBJ1-4|NA|TRBV2
TGTGCCAGCAGGGCGCCGGCCGGGGAAAAACTGTTTTTT
CASRAPAGEKLFF
>TRBJ1-4|TRBD1|TRBV19
TGTGCCAGTACACGGACAGGGGTTGATGAAAAACTGTTTTTT
CASTRTGVDEKLFF
>TRBJ2-3|NA|TRBV27
TGTGCCAGCAGCCTATCAGGAGATACGCAGTATTTT
CASSLSGDTQYF
>TRBJ2-1|TRBD2|TRBV4-2
TGTGCCAGCAGCCAAGGACTAGCGGGGGGCTCCTACAATGAGCAGTTCTTC
CASSQGLAGGSYNEQFF
>TRBJ1-5|TRBD1|TRBV2
TGTGCCAGCAGGTCGGGGACAGCATCCGTACAGCCCCAGCATTTT
CASRSGTASVQPQHF
>TRBJ1-4|NA|TRBV2
TGTGCCAGCAGTGACAGTCAGGGGGAAAAACTGTTTTTT
CASSDSQGEKLFF
>TRBJ2-5|NA|TRBV25-1
TGTGCCAGCAGTCTCGCGCCGGGGGTAGGTCAAGAGACCCAGTACTTC
CASSLAPGVGQETQYF
>TRBJ2-1|TRBD2|TRBV9
TGTGCCAGCAGCGGGGGACTAGCGAGAACCTACAATGAGCAGTTCTTC
CASSGGLARTYNEQFF
>TRBJ2-3|TRBD2|TRBV9
TGTGCCAGCAGCGTAGTGCTAGCGGGATTAGATACGCAGTATTTT
CASSVVLAGLDTQYF
>TRBJ1-1|TRBD1|TRBV7-8
TGTGCCAGCAGCTCACCGGGACAGGGTTTCGCTGAAGCTTTCTTT
CASSSPGQGFAEAFF
>TRBJ2-2|NA|TRBV4-1
TGCGCCAGCAGCCAAGATTCCGGGGTGAACACCGGGGAGCTGTTTTTT
CASSQDSGVNTGELFF
>TRBJ2-7|TRBD2|TRBV4-2
TGTGCCAGCAGCCCGATAGCGGGGGGGCCGGGGGAGCAGTACTTC
CASSPIAGGPGEQYF
>TRBJ2-7|TRBD1|TRBV5-1
TGCGCCAGCAGCTCCGGACAGGGGGCATCTGCATGGGGGACCTACGAGCAGTACTTC
CASSSGQGASAWGTYEQYF
>TRBJ2-1|TRBD2|TRBV11-2
TGTGCCAGCAGCTTGTGGCTAGCGGAAAACAATGAGCAGTTCTTC
CASSLWLAENNEQFF
>TRBJ2-3|NA|TRBV11-2
TGTGCCAGCAGCCATAGCACAGATACGCAGTATTTT
CASSHSTDTQYF
>TRBJ1-1|NA|TRBV27
TGTGCCAGCAGTGTGACAACGAACACTGAAGCTTTCTTT
CASSVTTNTEAFF
>TRBJ2-3|NA|TRBV19
TGTGCCAGTAGTATAGGAGTTGGGGCGGATAGCACAGATACGCAGTATTTT
CASSIGVGADSTDTQYF
>TRBJ2-7|TRBD1|TRBV7-6
TGTGCCAGCAGCTCCGGGACAGCCAGCGAGCAGTACTTC
CASSSGTASEQYF
>TRBJ2-7|NA|TRBV13
TGTGCCAGCAGCTTTCGGGGTTTTGAAGGCGAGCAGTACTTC
CASSFRGFEGEQYF
>TRBJ2-7|NA|TRBV19
TGTGCCAGTACCGCAGGTGCCTCCTACGAGCAGTACTTC
CASTAGASYEQYF
>TRBJ2-3|TRBD2|TRBV7-2
TGTGCCAGCAGCACCGCCCTAGCGGGGGCGGAGTACGATACGCAGTATTTT
CASSTALAGAEYDTQYF
>TRBJ2-5|NA|TRBV29-1
TGCAGCGTTGAAGGCAGGGAAGAGACCCAGTACTTC
CSVEGREETQYF
>TRBJ2-2|NA|TRBV6-1
TGTGCCAGCAGTGTAAGGCAGGCTGGTTCCGGGGAGCTGTTTTTT
CASSVRQAGSGELFF
>TRBJ2-1|NA|TRBV5-8
TGTGCCAGCAGCCTTTGGGGGCCTTCTTCCTACAATGAGCAGTTCTTC
CASSLWGPSSYNEQFF
>TRBJ1-2|TRBD1|TRBV18
TGTGCCAGCTCACCATGGGACAGGGGTGACTATGGCTACACCTTC
CASSPWDRGDYGYTF
>TRBJ1-5|NA|TRBV7-9
TGTGCCAGCAGCCAAGCATCGGACATAGCCAATCAGCCCCAGCATTTT
CASSQASDIANQPQHF
>TRBJ2-2|NA|TRBV6-5
TGTGCCAGCAGCCCGGGGGTCACCGGGGAGCTGTTTTTT
CASSPGVTGELFF
>TRBJ1-1|NA|TRBV14
TGTGCCAGCAGCCAAGATCTAGGGGACACTGAAGCTTTCTTT
CASSQDLGDTEAFF
>TRBJ1-5|TRBD1|TRBV5-1
TGCGCCAGCAGCTTGCCGGGACAGGGGTTCGATCAGCCCCAGCATTTT
CASSLPGQGFDQPQHF
>TRBJ2-1|NA|TRBV29-1
TGCAGCGTTCCCCGCAGTCCTGATGAGCAGTTCTTC
CSVPRSPDEQFF
>TRBJ2-1|NA|TRBV19
TGTGCCAGTAGTAGGGTACTCGCGGCCTGGAATGAGCAGTTCTTC
CASSRVLAAWNEQFF
>TRBJ1-3|TRBD1|TRBV5-8
TGTGCCAGCAGCTTGGGGGCGACAGGGGCAGGAAACACCATATATTTT
CASSLGATGAGNTIYF
>TRBJ1-5|TRBD1|TRBV19
TGTGCCAGTAGTATCCTTGACAGGGTATATCAGCCCCAGCATTTT
CASSILDRVYQPQHF
>TRBJ2-1|TRBD2|TRBV27
TGTGCCAGCAGTTTAGGTGCGGGAGAGTACAATGAGCAGTTCTTC
CASSLGAGEYNEQFF
>TRBJ2-7|NA|TRBV6-6
TGTGCCAGCACGGATGGAGGCGGAAACTACGAGCAGTACTTC
CASTDGGGNYEQYF
>TRBJ1-5|TRBD1|TRBV7-6
TGTGCCAGCAGCCCAGGGGGGATAGGGAGCCAGCCCCAGCATTTT
CASSPGGIGSQPQHF
>TRBJ2-1|TRBD2|TRBV29-1
TGCAGCGTTGAACCGGCTAGCGGGGGGAATGAGCAGTTCTTC
CSVEPASGGNEQFF
>TRBJ1-2|TRBD1|TRBV19
TGTGCCAGTAGTGCCCAATCTCCCCCCGCGGGACAGGGCAATGGCTACACCTTC
CASSAQSPPAGQGNGYTF
>TRBJ2-7|TRBD1|TRBV25-1
TGTGCCAGCAGTGTCCTGGCAGGGGGATCCGCCTACGAGCAGTACTTC
CASSVLAGGSAYEQYF
>TRBJ1-1|TRBD1|TRBV2
TGTGCCAGTCCTAGGACAGGGGGTGTTATGAACACTGAAGCTTTCTTT
CASPRTGGVMNTEAFF
>TRBJ1-1|NA|TRBV19
TGTGCCAGCCTTCGACAGGCTGAAGCTTTCTTT
CASLRQAEAFF
>TRBJ2-2|NA|TRBV7-9
TGTTCCAGCAGCATGACAGGTTCCGGGGAGCTGTTTTTT
CSSSMTGSGELFF
>TRBJ2-2|NA|TRBV5-6
TGTGCCAGCACCCAGGGTGGCCGGGAGCTGTTTTTT
CASTQGGRELFF
>TRBJ1-5|NA|TRBV19
TGTGCCAGCCAACAGGGTGTGGAGCCCCAGCATTTT
CASQQGVEPQHF
>TRBJ1-4|TRBD1|TRBV29-1
TGCAGCGTTTCCCTACAGGGGATCTTCGAAAAACTGTTTTTT
CSVSLQGIFEKLFF
>TRBJ2-6|TRBD1|TRBV30
TGTGGCGTGGACAGGGGGAACTCTGGGGCCAACGTCCTGACTTTC
CGVDRGNSGANVLTF
>TRBJ2-7|TRBD1|TRBV5-1
TGCGCCAGCAGCTCCGGGACAGGGGGATACGAGCAGTACTTC
CASSSGTGGYEQYF
>TRBJ2-1|TRBD2|TRBV2
TGTGCCAGCAGTGTGACTAGCGGGGGGGATGAGCAGTTCTTC
CASSVTSGGDEQFF
>TRBJ2-3|TRBD1|TRBV11-3
TGTGCCAGCAGCACTACAGGGGCCGACACAGATACGCAGTATTTT
CASSTTGADTDTQYF
>TRBJ1-5|NA|TRBV6-6
TGTGCCAGCAGTTACTCGGGGGCAGTCAATCAGCCCCAGCATTTT
CASSYSGAVNQPQHF
>TRBJ2-1|NA|TRBV2
TGTGCCAGCAGTGAGGGGGGGCGGAATGAGCAGTTCTTC
CASSEGGRNEQFF